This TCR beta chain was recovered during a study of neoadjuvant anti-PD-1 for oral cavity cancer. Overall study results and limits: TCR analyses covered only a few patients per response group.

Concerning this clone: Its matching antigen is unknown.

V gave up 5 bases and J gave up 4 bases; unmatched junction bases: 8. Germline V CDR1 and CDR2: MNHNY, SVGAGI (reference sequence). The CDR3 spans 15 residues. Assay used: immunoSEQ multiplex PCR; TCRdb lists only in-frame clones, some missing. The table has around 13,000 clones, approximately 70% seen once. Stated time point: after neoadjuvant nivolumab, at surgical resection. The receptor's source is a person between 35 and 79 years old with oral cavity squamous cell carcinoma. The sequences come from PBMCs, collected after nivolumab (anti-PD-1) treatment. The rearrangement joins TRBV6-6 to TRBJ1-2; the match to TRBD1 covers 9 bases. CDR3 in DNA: TGTGCCAGCAGTCCAACAGGGGGCGGAAGCTATGGCTACACCTTC. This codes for CASSPTGGGSYGYTF.